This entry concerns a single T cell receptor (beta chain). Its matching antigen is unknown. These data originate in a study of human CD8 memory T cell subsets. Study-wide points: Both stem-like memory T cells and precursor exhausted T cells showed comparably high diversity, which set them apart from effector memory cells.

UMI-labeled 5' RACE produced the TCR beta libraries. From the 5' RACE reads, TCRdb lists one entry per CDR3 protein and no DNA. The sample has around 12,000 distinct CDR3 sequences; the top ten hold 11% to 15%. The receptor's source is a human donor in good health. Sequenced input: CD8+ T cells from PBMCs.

CDR3 loop: CASSVELFHNEQFF. The V and J genes are TRBV7-9 and TRBJ2-1. Germline CDR1 SEHNR, CDR2 FQNEAQ (reference sequence). The CDR3 has 14 residues.